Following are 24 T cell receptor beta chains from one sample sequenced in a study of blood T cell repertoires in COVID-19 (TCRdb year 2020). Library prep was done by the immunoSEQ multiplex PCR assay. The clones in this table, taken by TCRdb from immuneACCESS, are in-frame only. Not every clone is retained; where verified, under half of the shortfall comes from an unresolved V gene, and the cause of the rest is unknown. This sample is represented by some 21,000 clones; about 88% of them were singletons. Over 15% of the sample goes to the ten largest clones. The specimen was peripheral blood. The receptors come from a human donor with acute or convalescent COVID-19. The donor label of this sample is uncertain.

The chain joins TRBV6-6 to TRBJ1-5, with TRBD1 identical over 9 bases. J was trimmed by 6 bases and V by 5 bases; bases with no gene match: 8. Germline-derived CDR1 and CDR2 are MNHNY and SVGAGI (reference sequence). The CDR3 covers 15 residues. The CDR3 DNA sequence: TGTGCCAGCAGTCCCGGGACAGGGCAGGGTCAGCCCCAGCATTTT. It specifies CASSPGTGQGQPQHF.

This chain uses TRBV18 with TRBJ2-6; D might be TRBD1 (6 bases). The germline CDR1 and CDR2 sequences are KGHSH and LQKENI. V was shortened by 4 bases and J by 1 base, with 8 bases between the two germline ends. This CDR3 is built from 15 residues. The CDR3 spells CASSQGGSGANVLTF. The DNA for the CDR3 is TGTGCCAGCTCACAAGGGGGATCTGGGGCCAACGTCCTGACTTTC. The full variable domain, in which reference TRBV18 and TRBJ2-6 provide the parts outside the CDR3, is NAGVMQNPRHLVRRRGQEARLRCSPMKGHSHVYWYRQLPEEGLKFMVYLQKENIIDESGMPKERFSAEFPKEGPSILRIQQVVRGDSAAYFCASSQGGSGANVLTFGAGSRLTVL.

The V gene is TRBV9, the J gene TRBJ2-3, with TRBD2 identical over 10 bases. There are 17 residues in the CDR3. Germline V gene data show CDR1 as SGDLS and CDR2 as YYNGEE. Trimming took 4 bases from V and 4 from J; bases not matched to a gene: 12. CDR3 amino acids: CASSSRHSGTSADTQYF. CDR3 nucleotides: TGTGCCAGCAGCTCGAGACACTCCGGGACTAGCGCAGATACGCAGTATTTT.

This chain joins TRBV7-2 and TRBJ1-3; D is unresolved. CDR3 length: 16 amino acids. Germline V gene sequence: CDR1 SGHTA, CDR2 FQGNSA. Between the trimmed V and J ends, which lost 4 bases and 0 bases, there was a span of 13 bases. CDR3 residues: CASSSQTVYSGNTIYF. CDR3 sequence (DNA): TGTGCCAGCAGCTCACAGACGGTATACTCTGGAAACACCATATATTTT.

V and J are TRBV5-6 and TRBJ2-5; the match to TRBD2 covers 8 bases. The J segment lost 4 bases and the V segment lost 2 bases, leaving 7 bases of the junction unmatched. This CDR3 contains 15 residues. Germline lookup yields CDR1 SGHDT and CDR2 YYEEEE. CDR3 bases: TGTGCCAGCAGCTTTGGGGCGGGGGGCCCAGAGACCCAGTACTTC. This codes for CASSFGAGGPETQYF.

CDR3 coding DNA: TGTGCCAGCAGCTTGGATAGGGCAGGGCAAGGCTACACCTTC. The encoded protein is CASSLDRAGQGYTF. The V gene is TRBV5-5, the J gene TRBJ1-2, with D possibly TRBD1 on 5 matching bases. With 0 bases removed from V and 8 bases from J, the gap between germline ends came to 14 bases. The CDR3 covers 14 residues. Per germline, CDR1 SGHKS and CDR2 YYEKEE (reference sequence).

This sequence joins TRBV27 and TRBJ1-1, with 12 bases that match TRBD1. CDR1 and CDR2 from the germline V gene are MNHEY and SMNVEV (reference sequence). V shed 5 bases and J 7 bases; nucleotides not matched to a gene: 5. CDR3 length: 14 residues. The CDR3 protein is CASSKGQGAFEAFF. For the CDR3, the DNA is TGTGCCAGCAGTAAGGGACAGGGGGCGTTTGAAGCTTTCTTT.

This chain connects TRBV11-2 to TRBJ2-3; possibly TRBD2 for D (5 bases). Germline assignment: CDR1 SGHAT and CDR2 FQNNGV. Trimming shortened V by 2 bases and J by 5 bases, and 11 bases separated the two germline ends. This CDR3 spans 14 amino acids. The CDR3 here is CASSLTPRGDTQYF. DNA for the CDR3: TGTGCCAGCAGCTTAACCCCACGGGGAGATACGCAGTATTTT.

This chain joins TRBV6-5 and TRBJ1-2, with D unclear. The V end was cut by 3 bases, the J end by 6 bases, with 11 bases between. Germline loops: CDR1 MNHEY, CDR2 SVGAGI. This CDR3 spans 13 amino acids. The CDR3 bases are TGTGCCAGCAGTTATACGGCGGCAAATGGCTACACCTTC. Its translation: CASSYTAANGYTF.

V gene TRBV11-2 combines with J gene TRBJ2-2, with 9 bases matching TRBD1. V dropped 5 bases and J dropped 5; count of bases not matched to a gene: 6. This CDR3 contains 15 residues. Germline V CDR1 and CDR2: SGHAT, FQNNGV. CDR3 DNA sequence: TGTGCCAGCAGCCTCACAGGGGGCCGGACCGGGGAGCTGTTTTTT. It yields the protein CASSLTGGRTGELFF.

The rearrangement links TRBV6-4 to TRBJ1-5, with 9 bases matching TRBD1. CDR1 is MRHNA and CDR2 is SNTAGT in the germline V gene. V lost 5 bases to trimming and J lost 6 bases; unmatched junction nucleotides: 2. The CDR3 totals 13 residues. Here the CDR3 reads CASSQGQGQPQHF. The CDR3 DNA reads TGTGCCAGCAGTCAGGGACAGGGTCAGCCCCAGCATTTT.

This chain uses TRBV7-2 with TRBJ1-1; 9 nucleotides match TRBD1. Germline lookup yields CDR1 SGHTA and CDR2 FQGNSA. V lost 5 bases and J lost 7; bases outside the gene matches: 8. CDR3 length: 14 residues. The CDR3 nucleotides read TGTGCCAGCAGCGCATACAGGGGGCGGAATGAAGCTTTCTTT. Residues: CASSAYRGRNEAFF.

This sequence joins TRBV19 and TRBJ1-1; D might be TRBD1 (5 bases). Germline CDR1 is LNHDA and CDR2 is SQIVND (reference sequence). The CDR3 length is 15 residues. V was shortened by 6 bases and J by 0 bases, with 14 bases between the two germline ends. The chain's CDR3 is CASSEGLGVNTEAFF. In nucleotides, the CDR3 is TGTGCCAGTAGCGAGGGACTCGGGGTGAACACTGAAGCTTTCTTT.

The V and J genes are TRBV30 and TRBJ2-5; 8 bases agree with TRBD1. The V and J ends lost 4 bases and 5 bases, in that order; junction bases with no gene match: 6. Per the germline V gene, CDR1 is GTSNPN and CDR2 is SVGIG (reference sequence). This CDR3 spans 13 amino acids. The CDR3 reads CAWNRQGPETQYF. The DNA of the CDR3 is TGTGCCTGGAACCGACAGGGGCCGGAGACCCAGTACTTC. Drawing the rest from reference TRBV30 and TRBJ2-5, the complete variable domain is SQTIHQWPATLVQPVGSPLSLECTVEGTSNPNLYWYRQAAGRGLQLLFYSVGIGQISSEVPQNLSASRPQDRQFILSSKKLLLSDSGFYLCAWNRQGPETQYFGPGTRLLVL.

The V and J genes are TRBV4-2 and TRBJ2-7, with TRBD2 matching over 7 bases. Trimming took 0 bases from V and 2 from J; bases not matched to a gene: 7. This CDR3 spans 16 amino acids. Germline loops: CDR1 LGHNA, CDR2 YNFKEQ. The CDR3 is CASSQDGGGTPYEQYF. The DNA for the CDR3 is TGTGCCAGCAGCCAAGACGGCGGGGGAACTCCCTACGAGCAGTACTTC.

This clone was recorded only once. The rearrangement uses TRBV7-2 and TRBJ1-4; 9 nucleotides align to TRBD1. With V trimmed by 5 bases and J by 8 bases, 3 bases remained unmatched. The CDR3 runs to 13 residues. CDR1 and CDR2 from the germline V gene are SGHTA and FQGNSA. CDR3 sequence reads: CASSGGTGEKLFF. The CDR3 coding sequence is TGTGCCAGCAGCGGTGGGACAGGGGAAAAACTGTTTTTT.

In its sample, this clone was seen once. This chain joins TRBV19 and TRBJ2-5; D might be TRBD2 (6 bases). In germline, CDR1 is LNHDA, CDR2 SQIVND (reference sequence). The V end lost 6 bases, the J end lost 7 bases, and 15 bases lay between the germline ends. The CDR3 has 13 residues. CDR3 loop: CASSIGGFGTQYF. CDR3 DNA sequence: TGTGCCAGTAGCATCGGAGGGTTCGGGACCCAGTACTTC.

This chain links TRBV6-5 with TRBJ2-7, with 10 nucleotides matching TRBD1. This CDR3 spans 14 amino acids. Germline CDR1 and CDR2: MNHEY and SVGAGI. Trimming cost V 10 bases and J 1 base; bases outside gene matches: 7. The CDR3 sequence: CATTGTGVSYEQYF. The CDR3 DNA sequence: TGTGCCACCACGGGGACAGGGGTTTCCTACGAGCAGTACTTC.

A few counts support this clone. CDR3 sequence reads: CASSYTGLGEAFF. The DNA of the CDR3 is TGTGCCAGCAGTTACACAGGGTTGGGGGAAGCTTTCTTT. The V gene is TRBV6-6, the J gene TRBJ1-1; a possible D gene is TRBD1 (6 bases). Germline V gives CDR1 MNHNY, CDR2 SVGAGI (reference sequence). V was trimmed by 2 bases and J by 8 bases, leaving 12 bases between them. The CDR3 totals 13 residues.

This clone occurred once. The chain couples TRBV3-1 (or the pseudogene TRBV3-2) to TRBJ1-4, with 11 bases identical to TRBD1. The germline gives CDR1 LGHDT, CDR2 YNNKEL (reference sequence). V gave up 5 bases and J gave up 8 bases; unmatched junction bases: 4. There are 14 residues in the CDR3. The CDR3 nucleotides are TGTGCCAGCAGCTTGGGACAGGGGGAAGAAAAACTGTTTTTT. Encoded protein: CASSLGQGEEKLFF.

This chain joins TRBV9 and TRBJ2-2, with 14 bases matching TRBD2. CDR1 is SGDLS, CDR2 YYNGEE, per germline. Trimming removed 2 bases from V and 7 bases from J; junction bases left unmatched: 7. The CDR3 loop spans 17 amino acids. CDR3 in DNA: TGTGCCAGCAGCGTCGGGACTAGCGGGAGTGTCGGCGGGGAGCTGTTTTTT. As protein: CASSVGTSGSVGGELFF.

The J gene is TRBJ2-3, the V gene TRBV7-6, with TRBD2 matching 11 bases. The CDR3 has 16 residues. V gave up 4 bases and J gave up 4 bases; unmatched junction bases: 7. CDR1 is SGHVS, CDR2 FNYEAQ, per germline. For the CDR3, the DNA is TGTGCCAGCAGCTCCCGACTAGCGGGAAGCGCAGATACGCAGTATTTT. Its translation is CASSSRLAGSADTQYF.

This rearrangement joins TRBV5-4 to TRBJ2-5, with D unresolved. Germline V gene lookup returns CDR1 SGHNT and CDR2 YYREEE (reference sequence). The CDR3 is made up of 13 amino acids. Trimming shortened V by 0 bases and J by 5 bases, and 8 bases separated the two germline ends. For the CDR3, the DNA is TGTGCCAGCAGCTTGGGCGCGCGGGAGACCCAGTACTTC. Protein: CASSLGARETQYF.

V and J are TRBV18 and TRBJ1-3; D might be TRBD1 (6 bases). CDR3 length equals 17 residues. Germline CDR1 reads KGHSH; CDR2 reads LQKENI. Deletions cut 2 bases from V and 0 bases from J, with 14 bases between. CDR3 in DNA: TGTGCCAGCTCACCATCCGTTGGACAGCGCTCTGGAAACACCATATATTTT. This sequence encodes CASSPSVGQRSGNTIYF.